The next 26 T cell receptor beta chains were all read from a single sample in a study of T cell responses to AZD1222 COVID-19 vaccine. TCRdb's copy holds only in-frame clones and misses some; the assay was immunoSEQ multiplex PCR. The sample lists about 130,000 clones, 86% occurring once. The input for sequencing was peripheral blood, taken on day 0 of AZD1222 vaccination. Receptors were obtained from an adult in good health.

This rearrangement joins TRBV28 to TRBJ2-3, with D maybe TRBD2 (6 bases). Germline CDR1 MDHEN, CDR2 SYDVKM. V dropped 5 bases and J dropped 1 base, with 10 bases sitting between them. CDR3 length: 14 amino acids. The CDR3, as DNA: TGTGCCAGCAGTCCGGGACTCCGCACAGATACGCAGTATTTT. It specifies CASSPGLRTDTQYF.

The V and J genes are TRBV6-5 and TRBJ1-2; possible D gene TRBD1, 6 bases. V was clipped by 6 bases and J by 5 bases, with 16 bases between them. The length of the CDR3 is 14 residues. Germline V CDR1 and CDR2: MNHEY, SVGAGI. For the CDR3, the DNA is TGTGCCAGCAGATATAGGGGGGTACGATATGGCTACACCTTC. Translated: CASRYRGVRYGYTF.

The chain has TRBV4-3 and TRBJ1-4; D remains unclear. CDR3 length: 14 amino acids. Germline V CDR1 and CDR2: LGHNA, YSLEER. V lost 4 bases and J lost 8, with 14 bases in between. DNA for the CDR3: TGCGCCAGCAGCCCATCTATGGGTTACGAAAAACTGTTTTTT. The encoded protein is CASSPSMGYEKLFF.

With regard to this clone: This specimen includes other DNA sequences encoding the same CDR3. The V gene is TRBV7-8, the J gene TRBJ1-1; tentatively, D is TRBD1 (6 bases). Germline V gene lookup returns CDR1 SGHVS and CDR2 FQNEAQ. The CDR3 spans 13 residues. The V end was cut by 5 bases, the J end by 1 base, with 8 bases between. This CDR3 reads CASSPQGNTEAFF. In DNA form, the CDR3 reads TGTGCCAGCAGCCCACAGGGGAACACTGAAGCTTTCTTT.

J is TRBJ2-2 and V is TRBV7-3; TRBD2 agrees at 9 bases. The CDR3 is 16 amino acids. V trimming: 5 bases; J trimming: 5 bases; junction bases outside the gene matches: 9. Germline V lookup: CDR1 SGHTA, CDR2 FQGTGA. DNA of the CDR3: TGTGCCAGCAGCCGATCAGGGCTAGCGGGAACCGGGGAGCTGTTTTTT. It is translated as CASSRSGLAGTGELFF.

This chain links TRBV28 with TRBJ1-4; D may be TRBD1 (5 bases). Trimming pared 7 bases from V and 7 bases from J, leaving 16 bases between. The CDR3 has 14 residues. Germline V lookup: CDR1 MDHEN, CDR2 SYDVKM. The CDR3 protein is CASTSGDGLEKLFF. As DNA, the CDR3 is TGTGCCAGCACCTCCGGGGACGGCCTTGAAAAACTGTTTTTT.

V gene TRBV6-5 combines with J gene TRBJ2-1, with 9 positions matching TRBD2. The CDR3 is 16 amino acids. V lost 0 bases to trimming and J lost 3 bases; unmatched junction nucleotides: 3. Germline V lookup: CDR1 MNHEY, CDR2 SVGAGI. The CDR3 nucleotides are TGTGCCAGCAGTTACTCAGCGGGAGGTCTCTACAATGAGCAGTTCTTC. This codes for CASSYSAGGLYNEQFF.

V is TRBV9 and J is TRBJ1-6, with D maybe TRBD1 (6 bases). The germline V and J ends were trimmed by 4 bases and 8 bases, with 16 bases remaining between them. Germline CDR1 and CDR2: SGDLS and YYNGEE. The CDR3 loop spans 15 amino acids. DNA of the CDR3: TGTGCCAGCAGCCCTATCGACAGGCGGGATTCACCCCTCCACTTT. This sequence encodes CASSPIDRRDSPLHF. Full variable domain (remainder filled in from reference TRBV9 and TRBJ1-6): DSGVTQTPKHLITATGQRVTLRCSPRSGDLSVYWYQQSLDQGLQFLIQYYNGEERAKGNILERFSAQQFPDLHSELNLSSLELGDSALYFCASSPIDRRDSPLHFGNGTRLTVT.

This clone has more than one count but fewer than ten. The chain combines TRBV19 with TRBJ2-1; D uncertain. V dropped 3 bases and J dropped 7 bases, with 7 bases sitting between them. The germline CDR1 and CDR2 sequences are LNHDA and SQIVND (reference sequence). The CDR3 loop spans 12 amino acids. CDR3 nucleotides: TGTGCCAGTAGTATGATAGAGAATGAGCAGTTCTTC. This gives the protein CASSMIENEQFF.

The J gene is TRBJ2-2, the V gene TRBV3-1 (or the pseudogene TRBV3-2); the match to TRBD2 covers 9 bases. Germline values: CDR1 LGHDT, CDR2 YNNKEL (reference sequence). V gave up 4 bases and J gave up 4 bases; unmatched junction bases: 7. There are 16 residues in the CDR3. The DNA of the CDR3 is TGTGCCAGCAGCCGGGAGGCGGGGGGGCTCACCGGGGAGCTGTTTTTT. Its protein is CASSREAGGLTGELFF.

The rearrangement links TRBV7-9 to TRBJ2-1; possibly TRBD2 for D (6 bases). Germline loops: CDR1 SEHNR, CDR2 FQNEAQ (reference sequence). The CDR3 runs to 14 residues. V gave up 1 base and J gave up 6 bases, with 10 bases separating them. The CDR3 reads CASSLVVTSNEQFF. The CDR3 DNA reads as TGTGCCAGCAGCTTAGTAGTGACTAGCAATGAGCAGTTCTTC.

The chain is built from TRBV28 and TRBJ1-2; D is undetermined. There are 14 residues in the CDR3. Trimming took off 9 bases at V and 8 bases at J, with 22 bases between the two ends. Germline CDR1 and CDR2: MDHEN and SYDVKM. The CDR3 nucleotides read TGTGCCAGTGTACCCATAGGCCCCACGGGGGGCTACACCTTC. Translated, it gives CASVPIGPTGGYTF.

The chain carries TRBV4-1 and TRBJ1-6; perhaps TRBD1 as D (5 bases). The CDR3 has 14 residues. The V gene lost 2 bases and the J gene lost 8 bases, with 10 bases spanning the gap. Germline lookup yields CDR1 MGHRA and CDR2 YSYEKL. As DNA, the CDR3 is TGCGCCAGCAGCCAAAGCAGGGACGATTCACCCCTCCACTTT. Protein sequence: CASSQSRDDSPLHF.

The chain uses TRBV7-9 and TRBJ2-5; D may be TRBD2 (5 bases). The germline gives CDR1 SEHNR, CDR2 FQNEAQ (reference sequence). The CDR3 sequence is 14 residues long. V lost 1 base and J 3 bases, leaving 9 bases between the germline ends. Written as DNA, the CDR3 is TGTGCCAGCAGCTTAGATTTGAGGGAAGAGACCCAGTACTTC. It is translated as CASSLDLREETQYF.

In this sample, this clone turned up a few times. The genes are TRBV5-1 and TRBJ1-1; 11 bases map to TRBD1. CDR3 size: 13 residues. CDR1 SGHRS and CDR2 YFSETQ come from the germline V gene. The J segment lost 7 bases and the V segment lost 4 bases, leaving 3 bases of the junction unmatched. For the CDR3, the DNA is TGCGCCAGCAGCGCTGGGACAGGGGGTGAAGCTTTCTTT. This codes for CASSAGTGGEAFF.

The chain carries TRBV19 and TRBJ1-1, with 8 nucleotides matching TRBD1. The ends lost 5 bases at V and 0 bases at J; junction bases unmatched: 5. Germline V gives CDR1 LNHDA, CDR2 SQIVND (reference sequence). This CDR3 comprises 15 residues. CDR3 loop: CASSSMTGVNTEAFF. Here the CDR3 DNA reads TGTGCCAGTAGTTCGATGACAGGGGTGAACACTGAAGCTTTCTTT.

This clone was seen only once. This sequence joins TRBV29-1 and TRBJ2-7; perhaps TRBD2 as D (6 bases). Germline V gene sequence: CDR1 SQVTM, CDR2 ANQGSEA. The CDR3 runs 11 residues. Trimming removed 7 bases at V and 4 bases at J, with 11 bases between. CDR3 loop: CSGGLSYEQYF. The CDR3 nucleotides read TGCAGCGGGGGACTCTCTTACGAGCAGTACTTC.

The V gene is TRBV3-1 (or the pseudogene TRBV3-2), the J gene TRBJ1-4; a weak D match, TRBD1 (6 bases). Trimming took 4 bases from V and 7 from J, leaving 13 bases between them. Germline V gene data show CDR1 as LGHDT and CDR2 as YNNKEL (reference sequence). The CDR3 covers 14 residues. DNA of the CDR3: TGTGCCAGCAGCCTCCACAGGGCCCGTGAAAAACTGTTTTTT. It codes for CASSLHRAREKLFF.

The gene calls are TRBV28 and TRBJ2-3, with 9 bases identical to TRBD2. Per the germline V gene, CDR1 is MDHEN and CDR2 is SYDVKM. Trimming removed 2 bases from V and 2 bases from J; junction bases left unmatched: 2. This CDR3 is 15 amino acids long. The chain's CDR3 is CASSLASGITDTQYF. CDR3 DNA sequence: TGTGCCAGCAGTTTAGCTAGCGGGATCACAGATACGCAGTATTTT.

This clone has just one count. The J gene is TRBJ2-3, the V gene TRBV28, with D possibly TRBD2 on 5 matching bases. The CDR3 has 13 residues. Germline V gene sequence: CDR1 MDHEN, CDR2 SYDVKM. Trimming took 6 bases from V and 0 from J, leaving 7 bases between them. The CDR3 is CASSSGSTDTQYF. The CDR3 nucleotides read TGTGCCAGCAGCTCGGGGAGCACAGATACGCAGTATTTT. Full variable domain (rest looked up from reference TRBV28 and TRBJ2-3): DVKVTQSSRYLVKRTGEKVFLECVQDMDHENMFWYRQDPGLGLRLIYFSYDVKMKEKGDIPEGYSVSREKKERFSLILESASTNQTSMYLCASSSGSTDTQYFGPGTRLTVL.

The chain has TRBV6-7 and TRBJ2-7; D unclear. TRBV6-7 is flagged as an ORF with uncertain function. V lost 8 bases and J lost 4, with 12 bases in between. The CDR3 consists of 12 residues. The CDR3 DNA reads as TGTGCCAGCCCCCCAAAGGATTACGAGCAGTACTTC. This sequence encodes CASPPKDYEQYF.

The rearrangement links TRBV19 to TRBJ1-4; 7 bases fit TRBD1. Germline CDR1 LNHDA, CDR2 SQIVND (reference sequence). This CDR3 has 17 residues. J lost 7 bases, V lost 7 bases, and 18 bases had no gene match. The CDR3 DNA reads as TGTGCCAGTACCACGACAGGGAAAGCTTCGGGGATTGAAAAACTGTTTTTT. The encoded protein is CASTTTGKASGIEKLFF.

The genes are TRBV7-4 and TRBJ2-3; D perhaps matches TRBD2 (5 bases). Germline V gene lookup returns CDR1 SGHVT and CDR2 SQSDAQ. There are 19 residues in the CDR3. Trimming took off 6 bases at V and 1 base at J, with 26 bases between the two ends. CDR3 in amino acids: CASRFRLLLGTSRTDTQYF. The CDR3 DNA reads TGTGCCAGCAGGTTCCGGCTCCTTCTGGGAACTAGTCGCACAGATACGCAGTATTTT.

This clone was observed a single time. This chain uses TRBV13 with TRBJ1-1; D remains unclear. Per germline, CDR1 PRHDT and CDR2 FYEKMQ (reference sequence). Trimming left V 5 bases short and J 11 bases short, with 12 bases between. The CDR3 extends over 11 amino acids. This chain's CDR3 is CASSLGASAFF. CDR3 DNA: TGTGCCAGCAGCCTGGGAGCTAGCGCTTTCTTT.

V usage is TRBV6-2 or TRBV6-3 and J usage is TRBJ1-6; no reliable D call. CDR1 and CDR2 (germline): MNHEY, SVGEGT. V dropped 5 bases and J dropped 4 bases, with 18 bases sitting between them. The CDR3 sequence is 17 residues long. This chain's CDR3 is CASSPTRDWDYNSPLHF. CDR3 nucleotides: TGTGCCAGCAGTCCCACAAGGGATTGGGATTATAATTCACCCCTCCACTTT.

The chain joins TRBV2 to TRBJ2-1; TRBD1 aligns across 9 bases. Trimming at V came to 8 bases and at J to 0 bases, leaving 20 bases not matched to a gene. This CDR3 region has 20 residues. Germline V gene lookup returns CDR1 SNHLY and CDR2 FYNNEI. CDR3 sequence reads: CASGRASRPTGGSSYNEQFF. CDR3 nucleotides: TGTGCCAGCGGCAGGGCCAGCAGGCCGACAGGGGGTAGCTCCTACAATGAGCAGTTCTTC.